Below, one T cell receptor (beta chain) is given with its context. Its antigen is currently unknown. The source of the sample is a study of cytomegalovirus exposure and HLA in healthy donors. The PCR ran on 60 Vbeta and 13 Jbeta primers. In the original analysis: In a later analysis, of around 83 million unique beta chains, around 9.9 million appeared in at least two donors. TCRdb's copy holds only in-frame clones and misses some; the assay was immunoSEQ multiplex PCR. V and J calls and clone size follow that table, whereas D and trimming were derived from the DNA. This sample has 160,000 or so clones, with roughly 77% found just once. Broader study findings: An analysis was carried out later, and it reportedly showed fewer N-insertions in an Asian-associated ancestry cluster than the roughly 670-donor mean. In a later analysis, TCR beta V- and J-gene trimming showed a link to a missense DCLRE1C variant. In vitro, a few CMV-associated chains proved specific for CMV antigens.

Losses at the gene ends were 5 bases for V and 3 bases for J; bases not matched to a gene: 10. This CDR3 region has 15 residues. Germline CDR1 MNHEY, CDR2 SVGAGI. Material: PBMCs. The chain is built from TRBV6-5 and TRBJ2-7, with 7 bases matching TRBD1. The receptor's source is a man younger than 40 in good health and CMV-seropositive. The DNA of the CDR3 is TGTGCCAGCAGTCCCACCGGGACAGCATTCTACGAGCAGTACTTC. Translating gives CASSPTGTAFYEQYF.